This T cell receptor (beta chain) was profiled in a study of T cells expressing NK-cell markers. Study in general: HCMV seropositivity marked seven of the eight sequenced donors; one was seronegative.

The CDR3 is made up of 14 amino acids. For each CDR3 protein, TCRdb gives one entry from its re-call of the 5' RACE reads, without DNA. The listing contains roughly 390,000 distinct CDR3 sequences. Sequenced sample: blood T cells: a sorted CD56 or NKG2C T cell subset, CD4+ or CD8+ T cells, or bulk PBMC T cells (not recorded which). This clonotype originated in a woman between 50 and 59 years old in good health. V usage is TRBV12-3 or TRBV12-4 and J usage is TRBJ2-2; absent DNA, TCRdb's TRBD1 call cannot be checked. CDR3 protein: CASSRGTVPGELFF.